This T cell receptor beta chain was captured in a study of blood T cell repertoires in COVID-19. Study-wide background: Collection of acute and convalescent COVID-19 samples took place in the United States, Italy and Spain. Nucleic acid was either cDNA or gDNA, and it came from T cells, B-cell-depleted T cells, or PBMCs.

CDR1 is LNHDA, CDR2 SQIVND, per germline (reference sequence). There are 14 residues in the CDR3. V lost 4 bases, J lost 0 bases, and 9 bases lay in between. As processed by the authors: Cell counts per sample came from amplifying reference gene primers. Generated by immunoSEQ multiplex PCR, the TCRdb table keeps only in-frame clones and is missing some. For V, J and clone size, that table is used; D and trimming come from the DNA. Here the sample spans roughly 160,000 clones, more than 75% being singletons. Those enrolled in Seattle joined during active infection and were followed longitudinally afterward.

The chain joins TRBV19 to TRBJ1-1, with a weak D call TRBD1 (6 bases). The receptor was derived from a man between 18 and 29 years old with COVID-19, enrolled during active disease. Sequencing used peripheral blood. CDR3 sequence (DNA): TGTGCCAGTAGTAGAGGGACACTGAACACTGAAGCTTTCTTT. Protein: CASSRGTLNTEAFF. Full variable domain (missing parts from reference TRBV19 and TRBJ1-1): DGGITQSPKYLFRKEGQNVTLSCEQNLNHDAMYWYRQDPGQGLRLIYYSQIVNDFQKGDIAEGYSVSREKKESFPLTVTSAQKNPTAFYLCASSRGTLNTEAFFGQGTRLTVV.